Included here is one T cell receptor beta chain sequence, with context. What it recognizes is unknown. V was cut by 7 bases and J by 0 bases, with 15 bases left in between. Germline assignment: CDR1 LNHDA and CDR2 SQIVND (reference sequence). The CDR3 spans 15 residues. These data belong to a study of T cell responses to AZD1222 COVID-19 vaccine. Notes on the study in general: Increased Spike-specific TCR breadth and depth were observed after two AZD1222 doses. Nearly half of spike-specific TCRs reportedly target unmutated variant regions. Possibly, clonal diversity was underestimated; donors were largely white British and included more females. Among those given AZD1222, only 5 to 7 were seropositive at baseline.

The method was immunoSEQ multiplex PCR; TCRdb's version includes in-frame clones alone and lacks a portion of them. The listing records more than 110,000 clones. The sequenced material came from peripheral blood. The rearrangement joins TRBV19 to TRBJ1-2; D unclear. This TCR derives from an adult in good health. Here the CDR3 reads CASISTDPANYGYTF. CDR3 in DNA: TGTGCCAGTATATCGACCGATCCGGCTAACTATGGCTACACCTTC.